One sample yielded the 8 T cell receptor gamma chains listed below, sequenced in a study of intestinal T cells in coeliac disease. LymphoTrack primers amplified TRG sequences from about 200 ng of biopsy DNA. TCRdb used CATT to re-call clones from the multiplex PCR reads. The sample includes about 800 gamma-chain clones, 42% of them seen just once. For each case, the template was genomic DNA from ten approximately 5-µm formalin-fixed paraffin-embedded scrolls. The sample consisted of a duodenal biopsy. Receptor source: a human donor with celiac disease.

The J gene is TRGJP1, the V gene TRGV2. The CDR3 spans 15 residues. Germline V gene data show CDR1 as EGSNGY and CDR2 as YDSYNSKV. Germline trimming cut 1 base from V and 0 bases from J; bases unmatched to any gene: 2. The CDR3 region has the DNA TGTGCCACCTGGGACGGATATACCACTGGTTGGTTCAAGATATTT. Its protein is CATWDGYTTGWFKIF.

The chain employs TRGV8 and TRGJ1 or TRGJ2. This CDR3 comprises 13 residues. V lost 4 bases to trimming and J lost 12 bases; unmatched junction nucleotides: 15. The germline gives CDR1 VENAVY, CDR2 YDSYNSRV. DNA for the CDR3: TGTGCCACCTGGGACCCGGCGGGGATAAGGAAACTCTTT. Protein: CATWDPAGIRKLF.

The V and J genes are TRGV10 and TRGJ1 or TRGJ2. TRGV10 counts as an open reading frame of uncertain function. This CDR3 comprises 16 residues. J lost 8 bases, V lost 8 bases, and 22 bases had no gene match. The CDR3 loop is CAAWDYIRREGDKKLF. CDR3 in DNA: TGTGCTGCGTGGGATTATATAAGACGGGAGGGTGATAAGAAACTCTTT.

CDR3 region: CATWGSRWVSYYKKLF. CDR3 in DNA: TGTGCCACCTGGGGCAGTCGTTGGGTATCGTATTATAAGAAACTCTTT. The gene calls are TRGV5P and TRGJ1 or TRGJ2. TRGV5P is a pseudogene segment. The CDR3 contains 16 residues.

This clone was counted a single time. The V and J genes are TRGV2 and TRGJ1 or TRGJ2. Per the germline V gene, CDR1 is EGSNGY and CDR2 is YDSYNSKV. This CDR3 contains 11 residues. Trimming cost V 6 bases and J 8 bases; bases outside gene matches: 7. The CDR3 nucleotides read TGTGCCACCTGGCCCCCAGATAAGAAACTCTTT. Protein: CATWPPDKKLF.

This clone qualifies as large. The chain carries TRGV11 and TRGJ1 or TRGJ2. TRGV11 is reported as an ORF; its role is uncertain. The CDR3 consists of 12 residues. V shed 11 bases, J shed 9 bases, and the junction held 13 bases outside the gene matches. The CDR3 DNA is TGTGCCTGCTACTATCAGAACATTAAGAAACTCTTT. Residues: CACYYQNIKKLF.

V gene TRGV10 combines with J gene TRGJ1 or TRGJ2. TRGV10 is noted as an ORF with a role that remains uncertain. The junction had 12 bases not matched to a gene; V was cut back by 10 bases and J by 2 bases. CDR3 size: 14 residues. The CDR3 DNA sequence: TGTGCTGCGTCCGCCAGGAGGGATTATTATAAGAAACTCTTT. Translation gives CAASARRDYYKKLF.

This clone was picked up a small number of times. The DNA translation disagrees with the TCRdb protein at residue 2, so the protein in this description comes from the DNA. CDR3 region: CTLGRRYYKKLF. The CDR3 region has the DNA TGTACCTTGGGAAGGAGGTATTATAAGAAACTCTTT. The chain has TRGV9 and TRGJ1 or TRGJ2. The CDR3 loop spans 12 amino acids. The germline CDR1 and CDR2 sequences are GITISATS and ISYDGTV (reference sequence).